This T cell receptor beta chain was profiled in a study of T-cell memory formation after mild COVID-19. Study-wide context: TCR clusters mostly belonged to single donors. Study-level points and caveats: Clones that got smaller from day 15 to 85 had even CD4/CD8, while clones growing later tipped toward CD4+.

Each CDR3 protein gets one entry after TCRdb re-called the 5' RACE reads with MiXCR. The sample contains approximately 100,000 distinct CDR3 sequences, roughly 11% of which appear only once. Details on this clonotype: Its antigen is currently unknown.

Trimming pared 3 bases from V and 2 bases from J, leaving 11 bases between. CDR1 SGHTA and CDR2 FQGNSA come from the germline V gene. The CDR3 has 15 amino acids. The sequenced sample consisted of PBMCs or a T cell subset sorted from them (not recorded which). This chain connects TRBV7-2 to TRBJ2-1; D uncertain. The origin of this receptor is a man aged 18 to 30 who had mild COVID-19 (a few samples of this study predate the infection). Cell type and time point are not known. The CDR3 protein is CASSFGSVAYNEQFF. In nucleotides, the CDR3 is TGTGCCAGCAGCTTCGGAAGCGTAGCCTACAATGAGCAGTTCTTC.